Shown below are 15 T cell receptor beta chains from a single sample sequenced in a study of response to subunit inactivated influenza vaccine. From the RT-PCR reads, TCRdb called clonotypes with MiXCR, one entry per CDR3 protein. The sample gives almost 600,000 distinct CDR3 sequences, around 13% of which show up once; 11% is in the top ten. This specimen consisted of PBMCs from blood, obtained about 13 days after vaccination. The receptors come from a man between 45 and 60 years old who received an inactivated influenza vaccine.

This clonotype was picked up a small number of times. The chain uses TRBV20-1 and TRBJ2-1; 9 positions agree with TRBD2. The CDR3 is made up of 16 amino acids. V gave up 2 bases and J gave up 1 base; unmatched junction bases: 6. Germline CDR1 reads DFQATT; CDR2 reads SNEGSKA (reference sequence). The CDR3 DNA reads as TGCAGTGCTAGAAATCTAGCGGGGACTTCCTACAATGAGCAGTTCTTC. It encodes CSARNLAGTSYNEQFF.

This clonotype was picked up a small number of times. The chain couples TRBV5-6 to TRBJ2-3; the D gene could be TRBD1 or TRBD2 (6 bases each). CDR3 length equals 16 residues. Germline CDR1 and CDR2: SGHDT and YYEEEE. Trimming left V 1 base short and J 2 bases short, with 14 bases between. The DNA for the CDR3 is TGTGCCAGCAGCTTGATTGGGGGGCTGCCCACAGATACGCAGTATTTT. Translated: CASSLIGGLPTDTQYF.

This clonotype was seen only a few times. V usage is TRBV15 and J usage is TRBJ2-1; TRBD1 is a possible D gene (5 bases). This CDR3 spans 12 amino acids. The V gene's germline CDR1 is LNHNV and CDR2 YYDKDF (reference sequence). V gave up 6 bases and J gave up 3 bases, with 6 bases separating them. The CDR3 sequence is CATRDNYNEQFF. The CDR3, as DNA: TGTGCCACCAGGGACAACTACAATGAGCAGTTCTTC.

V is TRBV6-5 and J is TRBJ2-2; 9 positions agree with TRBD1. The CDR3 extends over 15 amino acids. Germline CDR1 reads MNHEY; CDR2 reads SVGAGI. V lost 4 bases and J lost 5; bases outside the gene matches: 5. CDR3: CASSWGQGGTGELFF. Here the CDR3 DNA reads TGTGCCAGCAGTTGGGGACAGGGAGGGACCGGGGAGCTGTTTTTT.

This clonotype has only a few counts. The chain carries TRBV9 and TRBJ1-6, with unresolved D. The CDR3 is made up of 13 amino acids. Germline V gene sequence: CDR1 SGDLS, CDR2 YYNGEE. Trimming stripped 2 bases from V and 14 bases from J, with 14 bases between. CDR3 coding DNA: TGTGCCAGCAGCGTCGTGGTGGGTTCGTCCCTCCACTTT. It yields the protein CASSVVVGSSLHF.

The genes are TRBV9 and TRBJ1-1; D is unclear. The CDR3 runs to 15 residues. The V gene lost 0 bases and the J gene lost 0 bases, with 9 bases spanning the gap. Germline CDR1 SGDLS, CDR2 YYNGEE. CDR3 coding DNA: TGTGCCAGCAGCGTAGAGGGCAGGATGAACACTGAAGCTTTCTTT. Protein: CASSVEGRMNTEAFF.

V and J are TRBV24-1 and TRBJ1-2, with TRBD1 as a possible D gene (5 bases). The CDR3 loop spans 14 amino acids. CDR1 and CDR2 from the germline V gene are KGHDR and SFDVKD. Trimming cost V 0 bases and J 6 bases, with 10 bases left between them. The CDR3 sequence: CATSDLMGDHGYTF. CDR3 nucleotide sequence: TGTGCCACCAGTGATTTGATGGGGGATCATGGCTACACCTTC.

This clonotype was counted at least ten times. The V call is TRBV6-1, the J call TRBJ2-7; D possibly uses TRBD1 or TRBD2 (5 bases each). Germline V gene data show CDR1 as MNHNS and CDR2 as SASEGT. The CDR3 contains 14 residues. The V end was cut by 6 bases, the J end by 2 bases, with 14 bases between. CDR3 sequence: CASSSAGTPYEQYF. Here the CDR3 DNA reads TGTGCCAGCAGCTCCGCCGGGACGCCCTACGAGCAGTACTTC.

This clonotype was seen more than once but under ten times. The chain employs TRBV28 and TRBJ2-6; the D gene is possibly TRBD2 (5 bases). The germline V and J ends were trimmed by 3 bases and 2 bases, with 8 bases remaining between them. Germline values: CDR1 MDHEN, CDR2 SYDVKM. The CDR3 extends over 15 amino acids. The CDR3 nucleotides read TGTGCCAGCAGTTTTACGGGGACTGGGGCCAACGTCCTGACTTTC. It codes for CASSFTGTGANVLTF.

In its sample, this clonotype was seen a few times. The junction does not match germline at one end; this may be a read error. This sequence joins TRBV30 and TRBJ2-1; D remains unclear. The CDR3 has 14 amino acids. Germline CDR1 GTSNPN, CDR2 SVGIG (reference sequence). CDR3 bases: TGTGCCTGGAGTCCACTGATCTCCTACAATGAGCAGCTCTTC. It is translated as CAWSPLISYNEQLF.

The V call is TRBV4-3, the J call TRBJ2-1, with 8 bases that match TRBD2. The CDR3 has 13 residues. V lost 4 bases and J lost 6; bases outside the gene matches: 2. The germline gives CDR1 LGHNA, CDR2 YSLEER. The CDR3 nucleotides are TGCGCCAGCAGCCGGGCGGGGGGCAATGAGCAGTTCTTC. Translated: CASSRAGGNEQFF.

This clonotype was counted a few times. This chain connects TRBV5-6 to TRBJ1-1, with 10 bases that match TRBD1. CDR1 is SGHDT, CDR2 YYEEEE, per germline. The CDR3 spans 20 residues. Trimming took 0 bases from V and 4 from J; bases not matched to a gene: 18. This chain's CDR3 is CASSLDSFYSGQGGPTEAFF. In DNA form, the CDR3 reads TGTGCCAGCAGCTTGGATTCGTTCTATTCAGGACAGGGGGGTCCCACTGAAGCTTTCTTT.

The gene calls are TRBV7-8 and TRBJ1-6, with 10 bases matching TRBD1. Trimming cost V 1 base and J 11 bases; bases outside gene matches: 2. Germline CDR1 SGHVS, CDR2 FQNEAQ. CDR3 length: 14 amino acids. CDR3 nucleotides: TGTGCCAGCAGCTTAGGACAGGGGGCTACACCCCTCCACTTT. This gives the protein CASSLGQGATPLHF.

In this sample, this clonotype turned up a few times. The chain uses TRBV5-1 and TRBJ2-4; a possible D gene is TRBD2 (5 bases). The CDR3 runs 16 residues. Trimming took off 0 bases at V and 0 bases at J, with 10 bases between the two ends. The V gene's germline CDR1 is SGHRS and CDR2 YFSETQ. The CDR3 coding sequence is TGCGCCAGCAGCTTGGAATCGGGGAAAGCCAAAAACATTCAGTACTTC. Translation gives CASSLESGKAKNIQYF.

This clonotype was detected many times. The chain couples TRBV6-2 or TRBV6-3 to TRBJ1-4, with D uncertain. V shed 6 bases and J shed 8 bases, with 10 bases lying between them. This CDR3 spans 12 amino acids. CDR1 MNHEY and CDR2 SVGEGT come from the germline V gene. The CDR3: CASSSAGEKLFF. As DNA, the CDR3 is TGTGCCAGCAGCTCTGCGGGAGAAAAACTGTTTTTT.